This TCR beta chain came from a study of metastatic and nonmetastatic thyroid tumors. Each patient came to thyroid surgery without any prior treatment (of any kind). Germline lookup yields CDR1 DFQATT and CDR2 SNEGSKA (reference sequence). This CDR3 spans 18 amino acids. Trimming removed 6 bases from V and 2 bases from J; junction bases left unmatched: 18. In the original processing: Using the CDR3 differences seen across clinicopathological groups, the authors built a distant-metastasis classifier for papillary thyroid cancer, which was meant to discriminate distant-metastatic patients. TCRdb re-called the PCR reads with MiXCR. TCRdb, rather than the study authors, made the V and J calls. The sample contains approximately 20,000 clones, 22% of which appear only once. This clone was found many times. Its specificity is not known. Overall study findings and caveats: According to reports, the diversity of TCR beta was significantly higher in malignant thyroid tumors than in benign nodules, and this held in both blood and tumor samples.

The chain joins TRBV20-1 to TRBJ2-7, with 11 bases that match TRBD2. The sequenced material came from tumor tissue. The origin of this receptor is a male donor with papillary thyroid cancer or a benign thyroid nodule (not recorded which). Some clones in this sample may be carry-over from other donors' samples. The CDR3 bases are TGCAGTGCGAAGCCTGGGGGTAGCGGGAGGGCTATCCCCTACGAGCAGTACTTC. Amino acid sequence: CSAKPGGSGRAIPYEQYF.